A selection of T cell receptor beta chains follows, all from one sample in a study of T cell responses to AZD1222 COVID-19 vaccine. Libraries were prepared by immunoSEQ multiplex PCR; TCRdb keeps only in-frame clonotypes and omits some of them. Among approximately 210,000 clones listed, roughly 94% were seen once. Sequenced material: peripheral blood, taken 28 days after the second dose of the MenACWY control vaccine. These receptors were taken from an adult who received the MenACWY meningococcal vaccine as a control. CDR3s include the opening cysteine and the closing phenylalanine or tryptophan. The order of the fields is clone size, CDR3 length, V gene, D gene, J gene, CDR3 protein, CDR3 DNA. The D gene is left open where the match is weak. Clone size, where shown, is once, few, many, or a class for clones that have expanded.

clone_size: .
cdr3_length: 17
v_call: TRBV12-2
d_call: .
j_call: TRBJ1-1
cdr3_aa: CASRLALVYGGNTEAFF
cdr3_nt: TGTGCAAGTCGCTTAGCGCTCGTCTACGGAGGGAACACTGAAGCTTTCTTT

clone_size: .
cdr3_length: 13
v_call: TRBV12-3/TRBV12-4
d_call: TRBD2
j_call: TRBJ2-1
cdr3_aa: CASRGTSYNEQFF
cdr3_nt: TGTGCCAGCAGAGGGACTAGTTACAATGAGCAGTTCTTC

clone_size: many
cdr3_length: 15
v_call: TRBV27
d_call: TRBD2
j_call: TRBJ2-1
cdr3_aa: CASSRTSGAYNEQFF
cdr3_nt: TGTGCCAGCAGCCGAACTAGCGGAGCCTACAATGAGCAGTTCTTC

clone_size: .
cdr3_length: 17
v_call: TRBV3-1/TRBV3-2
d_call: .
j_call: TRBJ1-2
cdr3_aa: CASSLMDQAPVGYGYTF
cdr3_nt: TGTGCCAGCAGCCTAATGGATCAGGCCCCAGTTGGCTATGGCTACACCTTC

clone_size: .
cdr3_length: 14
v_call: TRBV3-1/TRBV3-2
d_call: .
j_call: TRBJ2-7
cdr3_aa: CASSQVQGPYEQYF
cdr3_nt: TGTGCCAGCAGCCAAGTTCAAGGTCCCTACGAGCAGTACTTC

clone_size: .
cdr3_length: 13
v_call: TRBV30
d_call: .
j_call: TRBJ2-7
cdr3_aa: CAWSVGNSYEQYF
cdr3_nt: TGTGCCTGGAGTGTAGGCAACTCCTACGAGCAGTACTTC

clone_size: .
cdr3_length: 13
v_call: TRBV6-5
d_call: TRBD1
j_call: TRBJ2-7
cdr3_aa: CASVGQVNYEQYF
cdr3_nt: TGTGCCAGCGTTGGACAGGTGAACTACGAGCAGTACTTC

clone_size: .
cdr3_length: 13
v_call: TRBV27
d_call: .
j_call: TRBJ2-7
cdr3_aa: CASSPGVAYEQYF
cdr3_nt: TGTGCCAGCAGCCCAGGGGTAGCATACGAGCAGTACTTC

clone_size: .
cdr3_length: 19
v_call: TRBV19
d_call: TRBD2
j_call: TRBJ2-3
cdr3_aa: CASSTLGTSGGAGTDTQYF
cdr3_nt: TGTGCCAGTAGTACCCTTGGGACTAGCGGGGGAGCTGGCACAGATACGCAGTATTTT

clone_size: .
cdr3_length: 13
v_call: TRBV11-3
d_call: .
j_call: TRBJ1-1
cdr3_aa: CASSLRTNTEAFF
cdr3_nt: TGTGCCAGCAGCTTACGGACGAACACTGAAGCTTTCTTT